The 7 T cell receptor beta chains in this list originate from one sample, sequenced in a study of blood T cells in healthy people across ages. For the second PCR, which ran for about 6 to 11 cycles, a sample-barcoded 5' primer and a J-beta primer mix were used. TCRdb reprocessed the 5' RACE reads via MiXCR and lists one record per CDR3 protein. The table records about 680,000 distinct CDR3 sequences, 49% of them present only once. The specimen was blood. The source is a woman aged 55-69 years in good health.

CDR3 in amino acids: CASSSFPGPNIQYF. CDR3 sequence (DNA): TGTGCCAGCAGCTCATTTCCGGGGCCAAACATTCAGTACTTC. This chain uses TRBV12-3 or TRBV12-4 with TRBJ2-4; D tentatively fits TRBD1 or TRBD2 (5 bases each). The V end was cut by 6 bases, the J end by 6 bases, with 15 bases between. CDR3 size: 14 residues.

In DNA, the CDR3 is TGCAGTGCTAGGGGGCAGGGGGGGACGCAGTATTTT. Translation: CSARGQGGTQYF. The chain recombines TRBV20-1 with TRBJ2-3, with D perhaps TRBD1 or TRBD2 (7 bases each). CDR1 is DFQATT, CDR2 SNEGSKA, per germline (reference sequence). This CDR3 spans 12 amino acids. V was trimmed by 3 bases and J by 9 bases, leaving 13 bases between them.

The chain has TRBV14 and TRBJ2-7, with unresolved D. Looked up from germline, CDR1 is SGHDN and CDR2 is FVKESK. Trimming took 1 base from V and 5 from J, leaving 15 bases between them. The CDR3 runs 15 residues. DNA for the CDR3: TGTGCCAGCAGCCAAGGGGGTCCGGGCATCCACGAGCAGTACTTC. Amino acid sequence: CASSQGGPGIHEQYF.

This clonotype has a handful of counts. This chain connects TRBV24-1 to TRBJ2-3; possible D gene TRBD2, 6 bases. Germline CDR1 is KGHDR and CDR2 is SFDVKD. V gave up 1 base and J gave up 0 bases, with 13 bases separating them. The CDR3 runs 17 residues. Written as DNA, the CDR3 is TGTGCCACCAGTGATTTCACCGGGAGAACTAGCACAGATACGCAGTATTTT. Its protein is CATSDFTGRTSTDTQYF.

The chain uses TRBV5-1 and TRBJ2-7, with 10 bases aligning to TRBD1. Germline CDR1 is SGHRS and CDR2 is YFSETQ. This CDR3 contains 15 residues. Germline trimming cut 4 bases from V and 3 bases from J; bases unmatched to any gene: 7. The CDR3 sequence: CASSGGQGPNYEQYF. CDR3 sequence (DNA): TGCGCCAGCAGCGGGGGACAGGGGCCAAACTACGAGCAGTACTTC.

This sequence joins TRBV29-1 and TRBJ2-1, with 10 bases aligning to TRBD1. Looked up from germline, CDR1 is SQVTM and CDR2 is ANQGSEA. The V and J ends lost 6 bases and 13 bases, in that order; junction bases with no gene match: 12. There are 13 residues in the CDR3. Written as DNA, the CDR3 is TGCAGCGTCGAGACAGGGGGCAGAGAGACCCAGTTCTTC. Translation: CSVETGGRETQFF.

V usage is TRBV7-2 and J usage is TRBJ2-1; no clear D. This CDR3 has 14 amino acids. Germline lookup yields CDR1 SGHTA and CDR2 FQGNSA. V lost 4 bases and J lost 6, with 13 bases in between. The DNA of the CDR3 is TGTGCCAGCAGCTCAAGATACTCTGCCAATGAGCAGTTCTTC. Its translation: CASSSRYSANEQFF.